The rows below give T cell receptor beta chains drawn from one sample of a study of blood T cells in healthy people across ages. TCRdb called the 5' RACE reads again in MiXCR, with one record for every CDR3 protein. In the table there are under 850,000 distinct CDR3 sequences, around 34% of which are singletons. The specimen sequenced was blood. The source is a man aged 18 to 30 in good health. Each CDR3 is given with its conserved first and last residue. The order of the fields is J gene, V gene, CDR3 length, D gene, CDR3 protein. D genes are given only for firm matches.

>TRBJ2-7|TRBV12-3/TRBV12-4|13|.
CASSYGRQDVQYF
>TRBJ2-7|TRBV6-2/TRBV6-3|14|TRBD1
CASSDPRDSKEQYF
>TRBJ1-5|TRBV5-5|15|.
CASTTWSTVNQPQHF
>TRBJ2-5|TRBV19|16|.
CASSISWDTVLETQYF
>TRBJ1-6|TRBV20-1|13|TRBD1
CSASSDRDIPLHF
>TRBJ1-5|TRBV20-1|15|.
CSARGYGGLMQPQHF
>TRBJ2-5|TRBV20-1|12|.
CSAPDFQETQYF
>TRBJ2-1|TRBV5-5|18|TRBD1
CASSLLESDRGRIETQFF
>TRBJ2-3|TRBV5-4|13|.
CASSIFGLDTQYF
>TRBJ2-3|TRBV5-1|14|TRBD1
CASSLEGAPGTQYF
>TRBJ2-7|TRBV5-1|13|.
CASSVLQDSEQYF
>TRBJ1-1|TRBV20-1|15|TRBD1
CSAPTYGTVNTETFF
>TRBJ1-5|TRBV3-1|14|.
CASSQAFGDQPQHF
>TRBJ1-1|TRBV9|13|.
CASSVDENTEAFF
>TRBJ1-6|TRBV4-2|16|.
CASSQTGSSYNSPLHF
>TRBJ2-7|TRBV7-2|12|.
CASSFTLNEQYF
>TRBJ2-5|TRBV4-3|14|TRBD1
CASSHTGGEETQYF
>TRBJ2-1|TRBV4-3|16|.
CASSQERTALGGEQFF
>TRBJ1-2|TRBV5-1|15|.
CASSLEGLTVYGYTF
>TRBJ2-7|TRBV9|14|TRBD1
CASSVEDRGYEQYF
>TRBJ2-7|TRBV20-1|13|.
CSARGQNAYEQYF
>TRBJ2-7|TRBV12-3/TRBV12-4|15|TRBD1
CASSPTGTGAYGQYF
>TRBJ2-7|TRBV29-1|14|.
CSVVVLAGVYEQYF
>TRBJ1-1|TRBV12-3/TRBV12-4|11|.
CASITRTEAFF
>TRBJ2-1|TRBV14|14|.
CASSQPGQLYEQFF